These 26 T cell receptor beta chains were sequenced from one sample in a study of blood T cells in healthy people across ages. The second PCR ran about 6 to 12 cycles with a sample-barcoded 5' primer and J-beta primers. From the 5' RACE reads, TCRdb called clonotypes with MiXCR, one entry per CDR3 protein. The repertoire includes about 620,000 distinct CDR3 sequences, over 40% of them detected once, and approximately 13% sits in the top ten. The sample was blood. The receptors originated from a woman over 75 in good health.

As for this clonotype: A read error is possible here, since a much larger clone lies one base away. The chain is built from TRBV7-2 and TRBJ2-5; 14 bases are a match to TRBD2. CDR3 length: 15 amino acids. CDR1 is SGHTA, CDR2 FQGNSA, per germline. The junction had 0 bases not matched to a gene; V was cut back by 4 bases and J by 2 bases. The chain's CDR3 is CASSWTSGGQETQYF. CDR3 nucleotide sequence: TGTGCCAGCAGCTGGACTAGCGGGGGGCAAGAGACCCAGTACTTC.

In this sample, this clonotype turned up a few times. V is TRBV5-1 and J is TRBJ2-1; D is ambiguous. Germline values: CDR1 SGHRS, CDR2 YFSETQ. Trimming cost V 0 bases and J 3 bases, with 7 bases left between them. The CDR3 length is 14 residues. The CDR3 nucleotides read TGCGCCAGCAGCTTGGAGGATTTCTACAATGAGCAGTTCTTC. It specifies CASSLEDFYNEQFF.

This clonotype has only one observation. The rearrangement joins TRBV12-3 or TRBV12-4 to TRBJ1-5, with D uncertain. The CDR3 spans 13 residues. V was shortened by 4 bases and J by 6 bases, with 10 bases between the two germline ends. The CDR3 sequence: CASSSTIFQPQHF. DNA of the CDR3: TGTGCCAGCAGTTCGACAATCTTTCAGCCCCAGCATTTT.

The chain employs TRBV18 and TRBJ2-1; weak D call: TRBD1 (5 bases). CDR1 and CDR2 (germline): KGHSH, LQKENI. The germline V and J ends were trimmed by 3 bases and 7 bases, with 22 bases remaining between them. The CDR3 covers 17 residues. CDR3 in DNA: TGTGCCAGCTCACCGATGTGGAGCGCCAGGGCCGATAATGAGCAGTTCTTC. Encoded protein: CASSPMWSARADNEQFF.

The chain couples TRBV4-2 to TRBJ1-2, with D unclear. The CDR3 is made up of 14 amino acids. CDR1 and CDR2 (germline): LGHNA, YNFKEQ. Trimming pared 1 base from V and 5 bases from J, leaving 11 bases between. CDR3 region: CASSQVYSEYGYTF. The CDR3 DNA follows: TGTGCCAGCAGCCAAGTCTACTCGGAGTATGGCTACACCTTC.

The chain links TRBV29-1 to TRBJ2-5; D gene uncertain. Germline CDR1 reads SQVTM; CDR2 reads ANQGSEA. V shed 6 bases and J shed 1 base, with 12 bases lying between them. The CDR3 spans 13 residues. The CDR3 spells CSVRARAQETQYF. The CDR3 DNA is TGCAGCGTGAGAGCGAGAGCCCAAGAGACCCAGTACTTC.

With respect to this clonotype: A read error may be the cause here, since a much bigger clone is one base away. This chain joins TRBV5-1 and TRBJ2-4; 8 nucleotides line up with TRBD1. The end of the DNA is better explained by TRBJ2-7, so the J call may be wrong. CDR3 length: 18 residues. CDR1 SGHRS and CDR2 YFSETQ come from the germline V gene. CDR3 sequence reads: CAGSADRGLRDLPYEQYF. In DNA form, the CDR3 reads TGCGCCGGCAGCGCCGACAGGGGACTTCGGGACCTTCCCTACGAGCAGTACTTC.

Many counts were recorded for this clonotype. The chain uses TRBV12-5 and TRBJ2-7; the D is unclear. Germline CDR1 and CDR2: LGHNT and FRNRAP. Trimming pared 6 bases from V and 3 bases from J, leaving 9 bases between. The CDR3 consists of 12 residues. CDR3 protein: CASGRNRYEQYF. CDR3 DNA: TGTGCTAGTGGCCGGAATCGCTACGAGCAGTACTTC.

The rearrangement joins TRBV28 to TRBJ2-3; 7 bases align to TRBD2. The CDR3 is 16 residues long. Trimming removed 5 bases from V and 5 bases from J; junction bases left unmatched: 13. Germline-derived CDR1 and CDR2 are MDHEN and SYDVKM. In DNA form, the CDR3 reads TGTGCCAGCAGTCGGGGCCGGGACTACCGGGGAGATACGCAGTATTTT. As protein: CASSRGRDYRGDTQYF.

This clonotype has ten or more counts. The V call is TRBV28, the J call TRBJ1-2; D is possibly TRBD1 (6 bases). The germline V gene has CDR1 MDHEN and CDR2 SYDVKM. Trimming removed 3 bases at V and 8 bases at J, with 10 bases between. This CDR3 has 12 amino acids. This CDR3 reads CASSLGAQGYTF. The CDR3 DNA follows: TGTGCCAGCAGTTTGGGGGCGCAGGGCTACACCTTC.

Comments on this clonotype: A much larger clone lies a single base off, so this may be a read error. This chain uses TRBV3-1 with TRBJ2-7, with 7 bases lining up with TRBD2. This CDR3 has 16 amino acids. Trimming removed 1 base from V and 7 bases from J; junction bases left unmatched: 13. Germline V gene data show CDR1 as LGHDT and CDR2 as YNNKEL (reference sequence). In DNA, the CDR3 is TGTGCCAGCAGCCAAGGGGGCGGGAGCTCCTACAATGAGCAGTACTTC. This encodes CASSQGGGSSYNEQYF.

This clonotype was detected a few times. V and J are TRBV21-1 and TRBJ1-5; TRBD1 is the table's D call and was not checked against the DNA. TRBV21-1 is a pseudogene segment. This CDR3 region has 20 residues. The CDR3 DNA follows: TGTGCCAGCAGCAAAGAGTCTCTTTTCCCGGGAGAAATGAGCAATCAGCCCCAGCATTTT. This codes for CASSKESLFPGEMSNQPQHF.

With respect to this clonotype: A read error is possible here, since a much larger clone lies one base away. V and J are TRBV5-1 and TRBJ2-5, with D possibly being TRBD2 (6 bases). CDR1 is SGHRS, CDR2 YFSETQ, per germline. Trimming cost V 1 base and J 11 bases, with 21 bases left between them. There are 15 residues in the CDR3. The CDR3 here is CASSLLSGRYNEQYF. The DNA of the CDR3 is TGCGCCAGCAGCTTGTTAAGCGGGCGGTACAATGAGCAGTACTTC.

This clonotype was counted many times. A much larger clone differs from this one at a single base, so this may be a read error. The J gene is TRBJ2-5, the V gene TRBV29-1; 7 bases are a match to TRBD2. This CDR3 has 14 residues. J was trimmed by 11 bases and V by 7 bases; bases with no gene match: 19. Germline CDR1 and CDR2: SQVTM and ANQGSEA. This chain's CDR3 is CSDAGVRGFNEQYF. In nucleotides, the CDR3 is TGCAGCGACGCGGGAGTTCGGGGTTTTAATGAGCAGTACTTC.

This clonotype was observed at least ten times. The J gene is TRBJ2-1, the V gene TRBV3-1; tentatively, D is TRBD2 (6 bases). The ends were cut back, 4 bases at V and 0 bases at J, with 10 bases in the middle. CDR1 is LGHDT and CDR2 is YNNKEL in the germline V gene (reference sequence). The CDR3 is 15 residues long. For the CDR3, the DNA is TGTGCCAGCAGCCGCCGGGGGACCTCCTACAATGAGCAGTTCTTC. Its protein product is CASSRRGTSYNEQFF.

This clonotype has only a few counts. V is TRBV6-5 and J is TRBJ1-6; the match to TRBD1 covers 9 bases. The CDR3 sequence is 14 residues long. With 6 bases clipped from V and 7 bases from J, the junction kept 4 bases outside the gene matches. In germline, CDR1 is MNHEY, CDR2 SVGAGI. DNA for the CDR3: TGTGCCAGCAGCCGGACAGGGGTAAATTCACCCCTCCACTTT. It encodes CASSRTGVNSPLHF.

This chain uses TRBV7-9 with TRBJ2-7; 12 bases fit TRBD2. V was pared by 4 bases and J by 6 bases, with 7 bases of the junction left unmatched. The CDR3 has 15 amino acids. The V gene's germline CDR1 is SEHNR and CDR2 FQNEAQ (reference sequence). CDR3 nucleotides: TGTGCCAGCAGCTCCGGACTAGCGGGACCCTGCGAGCAGTACTTC. It translates to CASSSGLAGPCEQYF. The variable domain in full, completed from reference TRBV7-9 and TRBJ2-7, reads DTGVSQNPRHKITKRGQNVTFRCDPISEHNRLYWYRQTLGQGPEFLTYFQNEAQLEKSRLLSDRFSAERPKGSFSTLEIQRTEQGDSAMYLCASSSGLAGPCEQYFGPGTRLTVT.

The rearrangement uses TRBV20-1 and TRBJ1-1; 11 nucleotides align to TRBD1. The CDR3 is 14 amino acids. Germline V CDR1 and CDR2: DFQATT, SNEGSKA (reference sequence). V shed 3 bases and J 4 bases; nucleotides not matched to a gene: 4. CDR3 nucleotide sequence: TGCAGTGCTAGGGACAGGGGGCAGATCACTGAAGCTTTCTTT. This translates into CSARDRGQITEAFF.

This clonotype was seen a handful of times. The chain recombines TRBV20-1 with TRBJ1-5; D is unclear. There are 13 residues in the CDR3. Germline assignment: CDR1 DFQATT and CDR2 SNEGSKA (reference sequence). V gave up 7 bases and J gave up 3 bases, with 13 bases separating them. CDR3 DNA: TGCAGTGTTCGACGGAGCGACAATCAGCCCCAGCATTTT. Encoded protein: CSVRRSDNQPQHF.

This clonotype was seen at least ten times. V is TRBV7-3 and J is TRBJ2-7; D is unclear. The germline V gene encodes CDR1 SGHTA and CDR2 FQGTGA. CDR3 length: 14 residues. Trimming cost V 0 bases and J 5 bases, with 11 bases left between them. CDR3 residues: CASSLTPVVHEQYF. The CDR3 DNA follows: TGTGCCAGCAGCTTAACCCCAGTTGTCCACGAGCAGTACTTC.

Only a few counts were recorded for this clonotype. The V call is TRBV9, the J call TRBJ2-2, with no clear D. Trimming took 0 bases from V and 0 from J, leaving 6 bases between them. The germline CDR1 and CDR2 sequences are SGDLS and YYNGEE. The CDR3 is 15 residues long. The chain's CDR3 is CASSVAPSNTGELFF. CDR3 DNA: TGTGCCAGCAGCGTAGCTCCCTCGAACACCGGGGAGCTGTTTTTT.

This clonotype has only a few counts. This sequence joins TRBV6-5 and TRBJ1-6; 9 bases map to TRBD1. Germline CDR1 reads MNHEY; CDR2 reads SVGAGI. The CDR3 extends over 16 amino acids. The V gene end was trimmed by 0 bases and the J gene end by 9 bases; junction bases not matched to a gene: 6. The chain's CDR3 is CASSYSRTGGLSPLHF. CDR3 in DNA: TGTGCCAGCAGTTACTCGAGAACAGGGGGCCTTTCACCCCTCCACTTT.

Remarks on this clonotype: A much larger clone is a single base away; this may be a read error. The J gene is TRBJ1-2, the V gene TRBV28; the D is unclear. The CDR3 is 14 amino acids. Germline CDR1 is MDHEN and CDR2 is SYDVKM. CDR3 nucleotides: TGTGCCTGCAGTTTGGACGCTCCTGGCTATGGCTACACCTTC. It yields the protein CACSLDAPGYGYTF.

This chain uses TRBV1 with TRBJ1-1. TRBV1 is listed as a pseudogene. CDR3 size: 10 residues. CDR3 bases: TGCACCAGCAGCCGCACTGAAGCTTTCTTT. Amino acids: CTSSRTEAFF.

The genes are TRBV25-1 and TRBJ2-7; no definite D call. The CDR3 spans 13 residues. Trimming took off 3 bases at V and 1 base at J, with 7 bases between the two ends. Per the germline V gene, CDR1 is MGHDK and CDR2 is SYGVNS. DNA of the CDR3: TGTGCCAGCAGTGATGGCAGATCCTACGAGCAGTACTTC. This sequence encodes CASSDGRSYEQYF.

Note on this clonotype: This may be a read error, as it is one base from a much larger clone. This chain joins TRBV29-1 and TRBJ2-1, with a weak D call TRBD1 (6 bases). The length of the CDR3 is 15 residues. Per germline, CDR1 SQVTM and CDR2 ANQGSEA. V lost 7 bases to trimming and J lost 5 bases, with 21 bases between them. The DNA for the CDR3 is TGCAGCGCGTTGGGGGCAGACCGGACCCACAATGAGCAGTTCTTC. Translation gives CSALGADRTHNEQFF.